These 22 T cell receptor beta chains share one sample of origin, sequenced in a study of spatial heterogeneity in lung cancer (dated 2019 in TCRdb). Antigen specificity for these receptors is unknown. Library preparation was by 5' RACE. Sequencing was performed on a NextSeq 500. TCRdb passed the public sequencing reads through fastp at Q25 and MiXCR, retaining productive beta sequences. Rows with one shared CDR3 protein collapse into an entry with the most common genes and DNA. The sample contains 5,200 or so distinct CDR3 sequences, just under 4% of them found a single time. The ten top clones hold about 20% of the sample. The study at large found these results: The tumor nonsynonymous mutation count correlated with the number of expanded intratumoral alpha and beta TCRs.

What this sample's time point label stands for: sample taken at primary tumor resection. The sequencing used lung tumor tissue, collected at surgery. All receptors come from a female donor with early-stage non-small cell lung cancer.

This clonotype was detected many times. The chain recombines TRBV6-4 with TRBJ2-7; a weak D match, TRBD1 (5 bases). V lost 3 bases and J lost 6, with 18 bases in between. The CDR3 has 15 amino acids. CDR1 is MRHNA, CDR2 SNTAGT, per germline. The CDR3 DNA reads TGTGCCAGCAGTGAGATTAGGTTATCCCAGGGCGAGCAGTACTTC. Translation gives CASSEIRLSQGEQYF.

This clonotype was seen ten or more times. The CDR3, as DNA: TGTGCCAGCAGCCAAGGGACTAGCGTAAGGTCCGGGGAGCTGTTTTTT. It encodes CASSQGTSVRSGELFF. This chain connects TRBV7-6 to TRBJ2-2, with 10 bases fitting TRBD2. Germline assignment: CDR1 SGHVS and CDR2 FNYEAQ. The length of the CDR3 is 16 residues. With V trimmed by 5 bases and J by 6 bases, 9 bases remained unmatched.

By share, this clonotype ranks as medium-sized (0.01 to 0.1%). CDR3 bases: TGTGCCAGCAGCCAACCACAGGGGTTGAATGAGCAGTTCTTC. Its protein is CASSQPQGLNEQFF. The chain uses TRBV4-2 and TRBJ2-1; 7 bases line up with TRBD1. Trimming cost V 2 bases and J 7 bases; bases outside gene matches: 5. The CDR3 contains 14 residues. Germline V lookup: CDR1 LGHNA, CDR2 YNFKEQ.

This clonotype showed up just a few times. The chain uses TRBV12-3 or TRBV12-4 and TRBJ2-1, with a possible D match to TRBD1 (5 bases). This CDR3 region has 13 residues. Trimming pared 6 bases from V and 3 bases from J, leaving 9 bases between. The CDR3 DNA reads TGTGCCAGCAGCGACAGTGTCTACAATGAGCAGTTCTTC. Translated: CASSDSVYNEQFF.

This clonotype showed up many times. The V call is TRBV15, the J call TRBJ2-7; D unresolved. From germline, CDR1 is LNHNV and CDR2 YYDKDF (reference sequence). The V and J ends lost 1 base and 1 base respectively, with 5 bases between them. This CDR3 spans 13 amino acids. CDR3 sequence reads: CATSRGRSYEQYF. As DNA, the CDR3 is TGTGCCACCAGCAGAGGCCGGTCCTACGAGCAGTACTTC.

This clonotype is categorized as medium-sized (0.01 to 0.1%). This chain joins TRBV19 and TRBJ2-1; D assignment may be TRBD1 or TRBD2 (5 bases each). V was trimmed by 4 bases and J by 11 bases, leaving 12 bases between them. Looked up from germline, CDR1 is LNHDA and CDR2 is SQIVND (reference sequence). CDR3 length: 12 amino acids. The CDR3: CASSTAGTKQFF. The DNA of the CDR3 is TGTGCCAGTAGTACCGCCGGGACCAAGCAGTTCTTC. The full variable domain, its missing parts supplied by reference TRBV19 and TRBJ2-1, is DGGITQSPKYLFRKEGQNVTLSCEQNLNHDAMYWYRQDPGQGLRLIYYSQIVNDFQKGDIAEGYSVSREKKESFPLTVTSAQKNPTAFYLCASSTAGTKQFFGPGTRLTVL.

In this sample, this clonotype is medium-sized. This chain's CDR3 is CASSSPGEIGNTIYF. DNA for the CDR3: TGTGCCAGCAGTTCTCCAGGGGAGATTGGAAACACCATATATTTT. This chain links TRBV6-5 with TRBJ1-3; D is possibly TRBD1 (6 bases). Germline V gives CDR1 MNHEY, CDR2 SVGAGI. V was pared by 4 bases and J by 3 bases, with 13 bases between. The CDR3 contains 15 residues.

This clonotype is judged medium-sized. This chain connects TRBV7-9 to TRBJ1-6; D gene uncertain. Looked up from germline, CDR1 is SEHNR and CDR2 is FQNEAQ (reference sequence). CDR3 size: 12 residues. Trimming left V 2 bases short and J 7 bases short, with 3 bases between. The CDR3 DNA is TGTGCCAGCAGCTTAAACAATTCACCCCTCCACTTT. Translated, it gives CASSLNNSPLHF.

This clonotype was detected ten times or more. The V call is TRBV20-1, the J call TRBJ2-5, with D perhaps TRBD1 (5 bases). CDR3 length: 15 amino acids. The V end was cut by 4 bases, the J end by 3 bases, with 18 bases between. Germline V gene data show CDR1 as DFQATT and CDR2 as SNEGSKA (reference sequence). Here the CDR3 DNA reads TGCAGTGCTAAGGTTAGACAGTGGCCTGAAGAGACCCAGTACTTC. It translates to CSAKVRQWPEETQYF.

This clonotype is labeled as medium-sized. DNA of the CDR3: TGCAGTGCTAGAGATTTCGGGGGCACTAATGAAAAACTGTTTTTT. This codes for CSARDFGGTNEKLFF. This chain joins TRBV20-1 and TRBJ1-4, with D perhaps TRBD1 (6 bases). The germline V and J ends were trimmed by 0 bases and 2 bases, with 10 bases remaining between them. This CDR3 spans 15 amino acids. Germline CDR1 reads DFQATT; CDR2 reads SNEGSKA (reference sequence).

This clonotype has just a few counts. The CDR3 protein is CSVVPAYGYTF. CDR3 in DNA: TGCAGCGTTGTCCCGGCCTATGGCTACACCTTC. The chain joins TRBV29-1 to TRBJ1-2, with D unresolved. Trimming shortened V by 4 bases and J by 4 bases, and 7 bases separated the two germline ends. Germline CDR1 and CDR2: SQVTM and ANQGSEA. The CDR3 runs 11 residues.

This clonotype is medium-sized by share. The CDR3 region has the DNA TGCGCCAGCAGCTCAATTACAGGGGGCGAGCAGTACTTC. It encodes CASSSITGGEQYF. The V and J genes are TRBV5-1 and TRBJ2-7, with 8 bases aligning to TRBD1. V gave up 3 bases and J gave up 6 bases; unmatched junction bases: 5. Per germline, CDR1 SGHRS and CDR2 YFSETQ. The CDR3 has 13 residues.

By share of the sample, this clonotype is medium-sized (0.01 to 0.1%). The chain uses TRBV28 and TRBJ2-5; unclear D gene. CDR3 length: 13 residues. V lost 3 bases and J 4 bases, leaving 9 bases between the germline ends. In germline, CDR1 is MDHEN, CDR2 SYDVKM. The CDR3 sequence: CASSFRNRETQYF. The CDR3 region has the DNA TGTGCCAGCAGTTTTCGGAACCGAGAGACCCAGTACTTC.

This clonotype was observed at least ten times. This sequence joins TRBV28 and TRBJ1-4; 12 positions agree with TRBD1. CDR3 length: 16 amino acids. Germline lookup yields CDR1 MDHEN and CDR2 SYDVKM. V lost 5 bases, J lost 7 bases, and 8 bases stayed unmatched. The CDR3 nucleotides read TGTGCCAGCAGTCCCGTCGGGACAGGGGGCAGTGAAAAACTGTTTTTT. Translation gives CASSPVGTGGSEKLFF.

This clonotype was observed many times. CDR3 sequence: CASRTTHLDYNEQFF. In DNA, the CDR3 is TGTGCCAGTAGGACGACACACCTGGACTACAATGAGCAGTTCTTC. The V gene is TRBV19, the J gene TRBJ2-1; D remains ambiguous. V lost 6 bases, J lost 3 bases, and 15 bases lay in between. Germline V gene sequence: CDR1 LNHDA, CDR2 SQIVND (reference sequence). CDR3 length: 15 residues.

This clonotype came up many times. The chain couples TRBV2 to TRBJ2-5, with D possibly TRBD1 on 6 matching bases. The CDR3 runs 13 residues. Trimming pared 8 bases from V and 1 base from J, leaving 11 bases between. In germline, CDR1 is SNHLY, CDR2 FYNNEI. CDR3 sequence reads: CASGQGTQETQYF. In DNA, the CDR3 is TGTGCCAGCGGGCAGGGGACCCAAGAGACCCAGTACTTC.

A few counts support this clonotype. The chain uses TRBV7-3 and TRBJ2-3; D unclear. There are 15 residues in the CDR3. Trimming shortened V by 2 bases and J by 3 bases, and 12 bases separated the two germline ends. Germline loops: CDR1 SGHTA, CDR2 FQGTGA. CDR3 in DNA: TGTGCCAGCAGCTTAGACGGGCTCCCAACAGATACGCAGTATTTT. Amino acid sequence: CASSLDGLPTDTQYF.

This clonotype is judged medium-sized. This chain links TRBV20-1 with TRBJ1-2; weak D call: TRBD1 (5 bases). Per germline, CDR1 DFQATT and CDR2 SNEGSKA (reference sequence). The germline V and J ends were trimmed by 3 bases and 0 bases, with 14 bases remaining between them. The CDR3 has 15 amino acids. CDR3: CSASPAGLANYGYTF. The DNA of the CDR3 is TGCAGTGCTAGTCCCGCAGGGTTGGCTAACTATGGCTACACCTTC.

This clonotype is medium-sized within its sample. The J gene is TRBJ2-1, the V gene TRBV6-1, with D perhaps TRBD1 or TRBD2 (6 bases each). Trimming took off 5 bases at V and 9 bases at J, with 14 bases between the two ends. CDR3 size: 13 residues. Germline values: CDR1 MNHNS, CDR2 SASEGT. CDR3 region: CASSQGGIGEQFF. The DNA for the CDR3 is TGTGCCAGCAGTCAAGGGGGGATAGGTGAGCAGTTCTTC.

As for this clonotype: It may be a read error: a sequence one base away is much more abundant. V and J are TRBV18 and TRBJ2-7; TRBD1 matches 8 bases. Germline CDR1 is KGHSH and CDR2 is LQKENI. This CDR3 region has 16 residues. The CDR3 DNA sequence: TGTGTCAGCTCACCTTTCGGACAGGGTCGCTCCTACGAGCAGTACTTC. Protein: CVSSPFGQGRSYEQYF. Using reference TRBV18 and TRBJ2-7 for the parts outside the CDR3, the full variable domain is NAGVMQNPRHLVRRRGQEARLRCSPMKGHSHVYWYRQLPEEGLKFMVYLQKENIIDESGMPKERFSAEFPKEGPSILRIQQVVRGDSAAYFCVSSPFGQGRSYEQYFGPGTRLTVT.

By sample fraction, this clonotype is medium-sized. The chain couples TRBV12-3 or TRBV12-4 to TRBJ2-3; 8 bases line up with TRBD2. V lost 7 bases and J lost 4; bases outside the gene matches: 7. The CDR3 length is 14 residues. The CDR3 bases are TGTGCCAGCACCCCGGGACTAGGGCCAGATACGCAGTATTTT. Its protein product is CASTPGLGPDTQYF.

This clonotype was recorded many times. The rearrangement joins TRBV20-1 to TRBJ2-1; 9 bases map to TRBD2. J was trimmed by 5 bases and V by 6 bases; bases with no gene match: 14. The CDR3 spans 16 residues. Germline V lookup: CDR1 DFQATT, CDR2 SNEGSKA (reference sequence). The CDR3 reads CSAMGRGGRVDNEQFF. The CDR3 DNA reads TGCAGTGCAATGGGCAGGGGCGGGAGGGTCGACAATGAGCAGTTCTTC.